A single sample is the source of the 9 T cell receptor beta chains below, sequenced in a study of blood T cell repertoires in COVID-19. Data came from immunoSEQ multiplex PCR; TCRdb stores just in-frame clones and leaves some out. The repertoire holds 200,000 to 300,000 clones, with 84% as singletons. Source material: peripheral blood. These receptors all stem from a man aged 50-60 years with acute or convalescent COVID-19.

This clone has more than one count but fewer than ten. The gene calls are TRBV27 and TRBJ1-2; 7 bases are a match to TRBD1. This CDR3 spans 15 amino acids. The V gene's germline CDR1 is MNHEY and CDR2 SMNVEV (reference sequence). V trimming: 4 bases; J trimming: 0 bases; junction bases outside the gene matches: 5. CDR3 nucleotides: TGTGCCAGCAGTTCCCGACAGGGATCTAACTATGGCTACACCTTC. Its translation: CASSSRQGSNYGYTF.

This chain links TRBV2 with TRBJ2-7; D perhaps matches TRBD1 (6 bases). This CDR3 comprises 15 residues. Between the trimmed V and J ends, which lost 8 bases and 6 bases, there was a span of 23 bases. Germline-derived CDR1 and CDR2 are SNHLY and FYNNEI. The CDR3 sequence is CASGLQGSVSGEQYF. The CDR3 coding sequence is TGTGCCAGCGGTTTACAGGGTAGTGTTTCTGGCGAGCAGTACTTC.

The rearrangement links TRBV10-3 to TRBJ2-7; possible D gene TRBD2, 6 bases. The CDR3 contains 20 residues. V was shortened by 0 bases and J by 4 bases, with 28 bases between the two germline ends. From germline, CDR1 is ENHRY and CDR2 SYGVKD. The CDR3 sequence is CAISESLRIDRDSPFYEQYF. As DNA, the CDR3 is TGTGCCATCAGTGAGTCTCTACGTATAGACCGGGACTCACCCTTTTACGAGCAGTACTTC.

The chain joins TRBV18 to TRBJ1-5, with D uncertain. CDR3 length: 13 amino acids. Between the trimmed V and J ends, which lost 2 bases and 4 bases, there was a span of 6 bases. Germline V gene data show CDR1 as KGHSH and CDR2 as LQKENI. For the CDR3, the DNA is TGTGCCAGCTCACCAGTACGGAATCAGCCCCAGCATTTT. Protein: CASSPVRNQPQHF.

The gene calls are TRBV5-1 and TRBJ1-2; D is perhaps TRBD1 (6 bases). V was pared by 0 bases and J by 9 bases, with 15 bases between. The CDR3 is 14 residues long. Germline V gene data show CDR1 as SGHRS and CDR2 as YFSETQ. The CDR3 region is CASSLATTQGSYTF. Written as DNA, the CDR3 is TGCGCCAGCAGCTTGGCCACGACCCAGGGGAGCTACACCTTC.

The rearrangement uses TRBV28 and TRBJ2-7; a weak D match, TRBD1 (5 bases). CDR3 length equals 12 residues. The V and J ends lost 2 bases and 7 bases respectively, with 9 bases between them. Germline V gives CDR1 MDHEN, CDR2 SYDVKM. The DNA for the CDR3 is TGTGCCAGCAGTTTACTCTCAGGGGAGCAGTACTTC. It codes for CASSLLSGEQYF.

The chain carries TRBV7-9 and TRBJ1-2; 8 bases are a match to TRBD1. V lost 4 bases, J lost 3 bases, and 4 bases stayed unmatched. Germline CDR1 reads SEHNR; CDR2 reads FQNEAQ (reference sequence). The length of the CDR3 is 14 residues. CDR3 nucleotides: TGTGCCAGCAGCTCACAGGGGGTGCACTATGGCTACACCTTC. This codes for CASSSQGVHYGYTF.

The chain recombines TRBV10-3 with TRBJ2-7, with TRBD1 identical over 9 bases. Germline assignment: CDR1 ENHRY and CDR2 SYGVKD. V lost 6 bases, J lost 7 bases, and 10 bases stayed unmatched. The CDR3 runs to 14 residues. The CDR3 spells CAISSGQGVYEQYF. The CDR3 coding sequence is TGTGCCATCAGCTCGGGACAGGGCGTCTATGAGCAGTACTTC.

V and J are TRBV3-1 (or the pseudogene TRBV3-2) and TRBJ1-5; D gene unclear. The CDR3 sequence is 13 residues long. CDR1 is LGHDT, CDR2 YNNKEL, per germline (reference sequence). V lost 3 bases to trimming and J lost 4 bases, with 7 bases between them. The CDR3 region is CASSQSGNQPQHF. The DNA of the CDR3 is TGTGCCAGCAGCCAGTCGGGGAATCAGCCCCAGCATTTT.